Listed here is a single T cell receptor beta chain. This sample is drawn from a study of shared clonotypes between healthy human individuals. Each sorted subset replicate got 200 ng genomic DNA, tens of thousands of genomes. TCRdb's copy holds only in-frame clones and misses some; the assay was immunoSEQ multiplex PCR. The profile covers just over 2,000,000 clones, with 90% to 95% appearing a single time and about 0.13% taken by the ten largest. V shed 1 base and J 6 bases; nucleotides not matched to a gene: 8. In germline, CDR1 is SGHRS, CDR2 YFSETQ. The CDR3 is 15 amino acids. The sample comprised naive CD4+ T cells sorted from blood. Subset given: CD45RA+ positively selected. The clonotype originates from a man between 18 and 35 years old in good health. The chain recombines TRBV5-1 with TRBJ2-7; 9 positions match TRBD2. CDR3 sequence (DNA): TGCGCCAGCAGCTTGAAAGGCGGGAGGGCGGGCGAGCAGTACTTC. Translation gives CASSLKGGRAGEQYF.